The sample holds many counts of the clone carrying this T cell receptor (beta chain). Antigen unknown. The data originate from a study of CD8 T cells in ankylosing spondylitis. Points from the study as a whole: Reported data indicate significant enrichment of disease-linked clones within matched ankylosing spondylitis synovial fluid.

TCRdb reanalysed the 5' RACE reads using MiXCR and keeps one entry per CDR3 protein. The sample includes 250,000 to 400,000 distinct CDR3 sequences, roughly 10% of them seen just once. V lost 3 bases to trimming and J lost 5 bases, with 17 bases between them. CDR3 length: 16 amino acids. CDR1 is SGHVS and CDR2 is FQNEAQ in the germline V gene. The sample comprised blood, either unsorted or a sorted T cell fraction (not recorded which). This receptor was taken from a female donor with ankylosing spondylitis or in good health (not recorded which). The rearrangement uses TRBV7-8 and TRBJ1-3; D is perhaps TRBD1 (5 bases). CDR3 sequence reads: CASSLPRGVGRNTIYF. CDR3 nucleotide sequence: TGTGCCAGCAGCTTGCCAAGAGGGGTGGGGCGAAACACCATATATTTT.